In this sample, the clone carrying this TCR beta chain turned up many times. Its antigen is still unknown. From the 5' RACE reads, TCRdb called clonotypes with MiXCR, one entry per CDR3 protein. The sample has some 87,000 distinct CDR3 sequences; just under 9% are singletons. These data originate in a study of CD8 T cells in ankylosing spondylitis. The study, taken as a whole, reports: CD8+ cells made up the disease-linked clones, which were relatively rare in peripheral blood.

Between the trimmed V and J ends, which lost 8 bases and 2 bases, there was a span of 13 bases. There are 15 residues in the CDR3. Sequenced material: blood, either unsorted or a sorted T cell fraction (not recorded which). The origin of this receptor is a male donor with ankylosing spondylitis or in good health (not recorded which). The rearrangement joins TRBV12-3 or TRBV12-4 to TRBJ2-6, with D maybe TRBD1 (5 bases). In nucleotides, the CDR3 is TGTGCCAGCCAAAGTGGGGCAGCTGGGGCCAACGTCCTGACTTTC. Residues: CASQSGAAGANVLTF.